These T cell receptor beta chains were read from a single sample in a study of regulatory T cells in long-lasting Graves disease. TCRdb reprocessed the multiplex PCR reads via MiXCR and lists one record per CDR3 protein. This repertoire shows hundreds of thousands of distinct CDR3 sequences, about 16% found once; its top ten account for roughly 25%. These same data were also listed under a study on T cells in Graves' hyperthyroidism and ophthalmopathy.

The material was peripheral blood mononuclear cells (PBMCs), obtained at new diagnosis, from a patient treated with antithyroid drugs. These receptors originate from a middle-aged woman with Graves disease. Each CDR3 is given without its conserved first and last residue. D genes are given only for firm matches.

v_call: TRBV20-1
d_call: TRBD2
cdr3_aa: SARDREASGGLSYEQY

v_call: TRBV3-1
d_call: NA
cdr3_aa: ASHHNGGSYNSPLH

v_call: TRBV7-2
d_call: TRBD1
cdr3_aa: ASSPGQANQPQH

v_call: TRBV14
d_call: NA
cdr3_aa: ASSQVSGNEQY

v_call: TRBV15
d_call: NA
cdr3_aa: ATSRAATNEKLF

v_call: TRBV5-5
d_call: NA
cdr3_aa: ASSLYAEQY

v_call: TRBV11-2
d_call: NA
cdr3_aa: ASSLEPANYGYT

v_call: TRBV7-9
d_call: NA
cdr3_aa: ASSLSPGGGEQY

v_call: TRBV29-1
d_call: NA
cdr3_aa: SGRSGYGTGELF

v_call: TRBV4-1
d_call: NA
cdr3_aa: ASSPHPRERDSPLH

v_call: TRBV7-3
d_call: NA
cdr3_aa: ASSTAAGELF

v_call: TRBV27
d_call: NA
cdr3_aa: ASRLGLGTEAF

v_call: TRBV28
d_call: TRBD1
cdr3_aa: ASSPGTGWETQY

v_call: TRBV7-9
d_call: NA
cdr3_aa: ASSLEQGFGYGYT

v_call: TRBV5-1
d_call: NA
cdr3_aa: ASRNDGREGETQY

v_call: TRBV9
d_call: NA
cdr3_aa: ASSRNRRGDYGYT

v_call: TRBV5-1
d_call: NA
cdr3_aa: ASSRYQETQY

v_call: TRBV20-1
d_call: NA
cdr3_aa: SGQTDSYEQY

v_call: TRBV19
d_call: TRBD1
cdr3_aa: ASSQGARTDTQY

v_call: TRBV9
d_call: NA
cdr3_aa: ASSVASVGTGELF

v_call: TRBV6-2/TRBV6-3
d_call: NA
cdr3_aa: ASSYPNEAF

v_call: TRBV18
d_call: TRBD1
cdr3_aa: ASSPTGNEAF

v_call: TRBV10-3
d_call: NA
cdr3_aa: AIGSGTEAF

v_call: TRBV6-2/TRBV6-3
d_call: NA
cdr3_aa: ASSYVAATAQETQY

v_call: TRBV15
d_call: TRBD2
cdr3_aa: ATSSDSGAGEETQY

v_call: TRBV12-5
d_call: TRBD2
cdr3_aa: ATSYSGGAREQY

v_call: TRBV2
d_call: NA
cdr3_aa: ASSGDTIYEQY

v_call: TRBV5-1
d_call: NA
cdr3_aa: ASSLEGRNEQY

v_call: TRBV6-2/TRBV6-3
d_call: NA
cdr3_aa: ASSYSGGRVNGNTEAF

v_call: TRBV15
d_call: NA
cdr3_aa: ATSRDLLAGDTRGYT

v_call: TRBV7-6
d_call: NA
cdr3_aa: ASSLAGAGELF

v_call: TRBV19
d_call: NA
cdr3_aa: ASSIGGPGPLH

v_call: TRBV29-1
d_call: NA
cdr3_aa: SVLTTGRYT

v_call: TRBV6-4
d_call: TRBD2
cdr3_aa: ASNAGANTGELF

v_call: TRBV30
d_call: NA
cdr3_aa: AWSPRTTPPKAQY

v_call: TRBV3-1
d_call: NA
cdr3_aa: ASSQVQGRSEQY

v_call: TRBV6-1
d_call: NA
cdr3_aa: ASRDLGKETQY

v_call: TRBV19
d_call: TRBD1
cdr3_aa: ASSPQGSTGNTIY

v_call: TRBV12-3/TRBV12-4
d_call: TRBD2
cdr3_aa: ASRYGLAGLDTQY

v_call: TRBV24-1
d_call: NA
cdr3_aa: ATSGTFPPDTQY